These 30 T cell receptor beta chains originate from one sample sequenced in a study of T cell repertoires in cytomegalovirus infection. Each CDR3 protein is one row after TCRdb ran MiXCR on the reads. The repertoire holds about 530,000 distinct CDR3 sequences, with about a quarter as singletons. Sequencing was done on a sample of PBMCs. The receptors stem from a human donor in good health (CMV status not recorded). Some clones in this sample may be carry-over from other donors' samples.

The chain couples TRBV9 to TRBJ2-1; TRBD1 matches 7 bases. The CDR3 sequence is 15 residues long. V shed 3 bases, J shed 3 bases, and the junction held 6 bases outside the gene matches. The germline V gene encodes CDR1 SGDLS and CDR2 YYNGEE. The CDR3 DNA reads as TGTGCCAGCAGCGGAAGACAGGGCCTCTACAATGAGCAGTTCTTC. Translation gives CASSGRQGLYNEQFF.

The chain has TRBV6-5 and TRBJ2-7; 7 positions match TRBD2. Germline CDR1 and CDR2: MNHEY and SVGAGI. With 2 bases clipped from V and 6 bases from J, the junction kept 7 bases outside the gene matches. This CDR3 is built from 14 residues. CDR3 sequence reads: CASSYNVGGGEQYF. In DNA form, the CDR3 reads TGTGCCAGCAGTTACAACGTTGGCGGGGGCGAGCAGTACTTC.

The chain combines TRBV19 with TRBJ1-5, with D unresolved. The ends were cut back, 5 bases at V and 3 bases at J, with 8 bases in the middle. The germline V gene encodes CDR1 LNHDA and CDR2 SQIVND (reference sequence). The CDR3 contains 13 residues. The CDR3 protein is CASSQATNQPQHF. Here the CDR3 DNA reads TGTGCCAGTAGTCAGGCGACCAATCAGCCCCAGCATTTT.

This clonotype was seen at least ten times. The V gene is TRBV7-9, the J gene TRBJ1-5; 9 bases map to TRBD1. With V trimmed by 3 bases and J by 8 bases, 8 bases remained unmatched. Per germline, CDR1 SEHNR and CDR2 FQNEAQ (reference sequence). This CDR3 is built from 15 residues. DNA for the CDR3: TGTGCCAGCAGCTTTTCCCGGGACAGGGCCGAGCCCCAGCATTTT. It specifies CASSFSRDRAEPQHF.

The chain has TRBV18 and TRBJ2-2; the D gene could be TRBD1 or TRBD2 (5 bases each). This CDR3 contains 14 residues. V lost 4 bases, J lost 4 bases, and 10 bases lay in between. CDR1 KGHSH and CDR2 LQKENI come from the germline V gene. The CDR3 DNA sequence: TGTGCCAGCTCACTGGGGGTTGCCACCGGGGAGCTGTTTTTT. Its protein product is CASSLGVATGELFF.

Many counts were recorded for this clonotype. The rearrangement links TRBV7-8 to TRBJ1-3; D gene ambiguous. Germline CDR1 and CDR2: SGHVS and FQNEAQ. CDR3 length equals 17 residues. V lost 5 bases, J lost 0 bases, and 17 bases lay in between. CDR3 sequence reads: CASSPPGLMSSGNTIYF. CDR3 bases: TGTGCCAGCAGCCCCCCCGGGCTGATGTCCTCTGGAAACACCATATATTTT. Full variable domain (remainder filled in from reference TRBV7-8 and TRBJ1-3): GAGVSQSPRYKVAKRGQDVALRCDPISGHVSLFWYQQALGQGPEFLTYFQNEAQLDKSGLPSDRFFAERPEGSVSTLKIQRTQQEDSAVYLCASSPPGLMSSGNTIYFGEGSWLTVV.

The V gene is TRBV10-3, the J gene TRBJ1-1; D is undetermined. V shed 9 bases and J shed 0 bases, with 17 bases lying between them. Per germline, CDR1 ENHRY and CDR2 SYGVKD. This CDR3 is built from 15 residues. The CDR3 reads CAIRRGIEMNTEAFF. CDR3 in DNA: TGTGCCATTCGGCGTGGGATTGAAATGAACACTGAAGCTTTCTTT.

This clonotype was detected many times. CDR3 in amino acids: CASSPPDRQETQYF. The DNA for the CDR3 is TGTGCCAGCAGCCCTCCGGACAGACAAGAGACCCAGTACTTC. The V gene is TRBV7-2, the J gene TRBJ2-5, with D possibly TRBD1 on 6 matching bases. Looked up from germline, CDR1 is SGHTA and CDR2 is FQGNSA. The CDR3 consists of 14 residues. V was shortened by 5 bases and J by 2 bases, with 12 bases between the two germline ends.

The chain carries TRBV7-8 and TRBJ2-2; TRBD1 matches 9 bases. Germline values: CDR1 SGHVS, CDR2 FQNEAQ. CDR3 length: 21 amino acids. Trimming cost V 6 bases and J 2 bases; bases outside gene matches: 22. The CDR3 spells CASRFPRFSRDRAANTGELFF. CDR3 nucleotides: TGTGCCAGCAGATTCCCAAGGTTCTCCCGGGACAGGGCCGCTAACACCGGGGAGCTGTTTTTT.

This clonotype has just a few counts. The V call is TRBV5-4, the J call TRBJ2-3; 8 nucleotides line up with TRBD2. V gave up 0 bases and J gave up 5 bases; unmatched junction bases: 8. The germline CDR1 and CDR2 sequences are SGHNT and YYREEE (reference sequence). This CDR3 has 16 residues. CDR3 coding DNA: TGTGCCAGCAGCTTGGATCAGCGGGAGCGCGGAGATACGCAGTATTTT. Its translation is CASSLDQRERGDTQYF.

The chain uses TRBV7-8 and TRBJ2-3; D is unclear. Between the trimmed V and J ends, which lost 7 bases and 2 bases, there was a span of 10 bases. CDR1 and CDR2 from the germline V gene are SGHVS and FQNEAQ. The CDR3 has 13 amino acids. CDR3 nucleotides: TGTGCCAGCACCCGGTATCCCACAGATACGCAGTATTTT. As protein: CASTRYPTDTQYF.

The chain combines TRBV10-3 with TRBJ2-1; D is ambiguous. CDR1 is ENHRY and CDR2 is SYGVKD in the germline V gene. This CDR3 comprises 15 residues. V was trimmed by 2 bases and J by 5 bases, leaving 13 bases between them. CDR3 loop: CAISEIPLSDNEQFF. CDR3 in DNA: TGTGCCATCAGTGAGATCCCTTTGTCTGACAATGAGCAGTTCTTC.

This clonotype was found once. This chain links TRBV7-2 with TRBJ2-5; the D call may be TRBD1 or TRBD2 (5 bases each). Germline CDR1 is SGHTA and CDR2 is FQGNSA. The V and J ends lost 5 bases and 6 bases respectively, with 16 bases between them. The CDR3 spans 14 residues. The DNA for the CDR3 is TGTGCCAGCAGCCCGGGATGGGGGATTCAGACCCAGTACTTC. This gives the protein CASSPGWGIQTQYF.

This chain connects TRBV28 to TRBJ1-2, with D maybe TRBD1 (5 bases). Trimming shortened V by 8 bases and J by 3 bases, and 7 bases separated the two germline ends. Per the germline V gene, CDR1 is MDHEN and CDR2 is SYDVKM. This CDR3 spans 11 amino acids. CDR3 residues: CASRGDYGYTF. In DNA, the CDR3 is TGTGCCAGCCGGGGGGACTATGGCTACACCTTC.

This clonotype was seen a few times. CDR3 bases: TGTGCCACCAGTGAGCCCAATCAGCCCCAGCATTTT. This encodes CATSEPNQPQHF. The chain is built from TRBV24-1 and TRBJ1-5; D is ambiguous. V was trimmed by 4 bases and J by 3 bases, leaving 3 bases between them. The CDR3 runs 12 residues. Per the germline V gene, CDR1 is KGHDR and CDR2 is SFDVKD.

The chain uses TRBV20-1 and TRBJ2-7, with D perhaps TRBD2 (5 bases). Germline V gives CDR1 DFQATT, CDR2 SNEGSKA (reference sequence). V shed 5 bases and J shed 7 bases, with 18 bases lying between them. The CDR3 contains 13 residues. The DNA for the CDR3 is TGCAGTGCTTCGGGATTAACAACGGGAGAGCAGTACTTC. Protein sequence: CSASGLTTGEQYF.

This clonotype was counted a few times. J is TRBJ2-3 and V is TRBV12-3 or TRBV12-4; 7 bases match TRBD2. The CDR3 sequence is 15 residues long. V shed 7 bases and J 0 bases; nucleotides not matched to a gene: 7. DNA for the CDR3: TGTGCCAGCACCCTCTTGGGGGGGAGCACAGATACGCAGTATTTT. This encodes CASTLLGGSTDTQYF.

The chain carries TRBV20-1 and TRBJ1-2; D perhaps matches TRBD1 (5 bases). CDR1 and CDR2 (germline): DFQATT, SNEGSKA (reference sequence). The CDR3 totals 16 residues. The V gene lost 0 bases and the J gene lost 4 bases, with 18 bases spanning the gap. The CDR3 nucleotides are TGCAGTGCTAGAGATCAGGGACGGTCGCTCGGCTATGGCTACACCTTC. This sequence encodes CSARDQGRSLGYGYTF.

This clonotype occurred many times. The gene calls are TRBV7-9 and TRBJ2-3; 14 nucleotides align to TRBD2. Looked up from germline, CDR1 is SEHNR and CDR2 is FQNEAQ (reference sequence). The CDR3 is 16 amino acids. Trimming took 5 bases from V and 3 from J; bases not matched to a gene: 4. Written as DNA, the CDR3 is TGTGCCAGCAGCGGAAGACTAGCGGGAGGGACAGATACGCAGTATTTT. Protein: CASSGRLAGGTDTQYF.

The chain is built from TRBV7-9 and TRBJ1-1; D not certain. Trimming shortened V by 1 base and J by 10 bases, and 19 bases separated the two germline ends. The length of the CDR3 is 15 residues. CDR1 is SEHNR and CDR2 is FQNEAQ in the germline V gene (reference sequence). The CDR3 coding sequence is TGTGCCAGCAGCTTAGACCACCTCTCCTCAAAGGGAGCTTTCTTT. Encoded protein: CASSLDHLSSKGAFF.

V gene TRBV7-9 combines with J gene TRBJ2-1, with 8 bases fitting TRBD2. The CDR3 runs to 15 residues. Germline V gives CDR1 SEHNR, CDR2 FQNEAQ (reference sequence). V trimming: 7 bases; J trimming: 9 bases; junction bases outside the gene matches: 14. This chain's CDR3 is CASKNPGLGGGEQFF. The CDR3 DNA reads as TGTGCCAGCAAGAATCCGGGACTAGGTGGAGGTGAGCAGTTCTTC.

This clonotype was detected only a few times. This chain links TRBV5-6 with TRBJ1-2; perhaps TRBD1 as D (5 bases). This CDR3 is built from 14 residues. The germline V gene encodes CDR1 SGHDT and CDR2 YYEEEE. Trimming stripped 1 base from V and 7 bases from J, with 14 bases between. The DNA of the CDR3 is TGTGCCAGCAGCTTGTTAGTGAGACAGCCTGGCTACACCTTC. Its protein product is CASSLLVRQPGYTF.

This clonotype was seen many times. V is TRBV7-2 and J is TRBJ2-1, with 12 nucleotides matching TRBD1. The CDR3 extends over 15 amino acids. V was clipped by 5 bases and J by 9 bases; unmatched bases: 8. Per germline, CDR1 SGHTA and CDR2 FQGNSA. The CDR3 DNA reads TGTGCCAGCAGCCTTACCGGGACAGGGGGCGTTGAGCAGTTCTTC. Its protein product is CASSLTGTGGVEQFF.

At least ten counts were recorded for this clonotype. The chain uses TRBV7-2 and TRBJ2-1; 9 nucleotides line up with TRBD1. The ends lost 6 bases at V and 9 bases at J; junction bases unmatched: 15. CDR1 and CDR2 (germline): SGHTA, FQGNSA. This CDR3 comprises 16 residues. In nucleotides, the CDR3 is TGTGCCAGCAGGAGGCCGGGGACAGGGTGGGATAGTGAGCAGTTCTTC. This codes for CASRRPGTGWDSEQFF.

This clonotype was detected many times. The chain uses TRBV19 and TRBJ2-1; D is unclear. CDR1 is LNHDA and CDR2 is SQIVND in the germline V gene (reference sequence). V lost 4 bases, J lost 0 bases, and 7 bases lay in between. The CDR3 loop spans 14 amino acids. This CDR3 is CASSKGSSYNEQFF. The CDR3 DNA follows: TGTGCCAGTAGTAAGGGAAGCTCCTACAATGAGCAGTTCTTC.

The chain couples TRBV3-1 to TRBJ2-1, with 12 bases matching TRBD2. CDR1 is LGHDT, CDR2 YNNKEL, per germline (reference sequence). J was trimmed by 7 bases and V by 4 bases; bases with no gene match: 8. CDR3 length: 16 amino acids. CDR3 DNA sequence: TGTGCCAGCAGCCCCTGGACTAGCGGGATGGATAATGAGCAGTTCTTC. Translation: CASSPWTSGMDNEQFF.

V and J are TRBV12-3 or TRBV12-4 and TRBJ2-3; TRBD2 agrees at 12 bases. The CDR3 sequence is 14 residues long. With 7 bases clipped from V and 4 bases from J, the junction kept 3 bases outside the gene matches. DNA of the CDR3: TGTGCCAGCACTCTAGCGGGAGGGTCAGATACGCAGTATTTT. Translating gives CASTLAGGSDTQYF.

This clonotype was picked up a small number of times. V and J are TRBV7-9 and TRBJ1-2, with D possibly TRBD1 on 5 matching bases. The germline CDR1 and CDR2 sequences are SEHNR and FQNEAQ (reference sequence). V lost 0 bases to trimming and J lost 3 bases, with 11 bases between them. The CDR3 is 15 amino acids. The CDR3 nucleotides are TGTGCCAGCAGCTTAGCGGGCAGGGCTGACTATGGCTACACCTTC. Translating it yields CASSLAGRADYGYTF.

Comments on this clonotype: This clone may be a read error of a much larger clone one base away. CDR3 protein: CANSGVSNNQPQHF. CDR3 DNA: TGTGCCAACTCGGGGGTCTCGAACAATCAGCCCCAGCATTTT. The chain recombines TRBV12-3 or TRBV12-4 with TRBJ1-5; the D gene is possibly TRBD1 (5 bases). With 10 bases removed from V and 3 bases from J, the gap between germline ends came to 16 bases. The CDR3 consists of 14 residues.

This clonotype was seen at least ten times. The CDR3 protein is CASSFSTSGSSTDTQYF. The CDR3 nucleotides are TGTGCCAGCAGCTTTAGCACTAGCGGGAGTTCTACAGATACGCAGTATTTT. The chain joins TRBV7-8 to TRBJ2-3, with 11 bases matching TRBD2. The CDR3 extends over 17 amino acids. V was pared by 3 bases and J by 3 bases, with 8 bases of the junction left unmatched. Germline V gene lookup returns CDR1 SGHVS and CDR2 FQNEAQ.